This T cell receptor beta chain was profiled in a study of blood T cell repertoires in COVID-19. Germline V gene data show CDR1 as LGHNA and CDR2 as YNFKEQ. J gave up 6 bases and V 2 bases, and 6 bases lay outside the gene matches. The CDR3 loop spans 16 amino acids. Clones were sequenced by immunoSEQ multiplex PCR, and TCRdb holds only the in-frame ones, with some missing. This table has approximately 71,000 clones, 79% appearing once. V gene TRBV4-2 combines with J gene TRBJ2-2; TRBD1 matches 10 bases. The clonotype was recovered from a man between 60 and 70 years old with active or convalescent COVID-19. The specimen sequenced was peripheral blood. CDR3 amino acids: CASSQKPGQGSGELFF. CDR3 DNA: TGTGCCAGCAGCCAAAAACCGGGACAGGGGTCCGGGGAGCTGTTTTTT.